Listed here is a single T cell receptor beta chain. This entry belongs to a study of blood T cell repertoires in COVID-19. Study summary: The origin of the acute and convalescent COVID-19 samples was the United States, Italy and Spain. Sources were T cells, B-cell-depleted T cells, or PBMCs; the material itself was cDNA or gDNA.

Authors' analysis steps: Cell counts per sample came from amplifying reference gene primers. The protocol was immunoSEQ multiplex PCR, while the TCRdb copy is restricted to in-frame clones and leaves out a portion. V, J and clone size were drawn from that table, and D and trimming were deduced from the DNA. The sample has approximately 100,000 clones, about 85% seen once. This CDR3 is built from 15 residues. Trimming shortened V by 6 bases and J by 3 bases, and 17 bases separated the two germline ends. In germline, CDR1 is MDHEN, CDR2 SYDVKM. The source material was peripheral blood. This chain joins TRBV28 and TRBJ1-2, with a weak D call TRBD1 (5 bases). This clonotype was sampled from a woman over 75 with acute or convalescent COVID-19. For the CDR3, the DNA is TGTGCCAGCAGCCGAAGGGGTTCCGTGGACTATGGCTACACCTTC. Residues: CASSRRGSVDYGYTF.